A selection of T cell receptor beta chains follows, all from one sample in a study of T cells after yellow fever vaccination. TCRdb re-called the 5' RACE reads through MiXCR, storing one row per CDR3 protein. The sample shows under 200,000 distinct CDR3 sequences, 5.5% to 7.5% of them seen only once. Here the sequenced sample was CD4+ T cells sorted from PBMCs, taken 5 days after the first yellow fever vaccination. The receptor set was obtained from a man aged 18 to 35 who received the YFV17D yellow fever vaccine. The CDR3 runs from the conserved cysteine through the conserved F or W. The D gene is left open where the match is weak. Clone size, where shown, is once, few, many, or a class for clones that have expanded.

V gene,J gene,D gene,clone size,CDR3 protein,CDR3 DNA
TRBV19,TRBJ1-5,TRBD1,NA,CASRLQGTDQPQHF,TGTGCCAGTAGGCTACAGGGGACAGATCAGCCCCAGCATTTT
TRBV5-1,TRBJ2-5,TRBD2,many,CASSLVSGGPGVETQYF,TGCGCCAGCAGCCTCGTTAGCGGGGGGCCGGGGGTTGAGACCCAGTACTTC
TRBV5-1,TRBJ1-3,TRBD1,NA,CASSPGQGAGNTIYF,TGCGCCAGCAGCCCGGGACAGGGGGCCGGAAACACCATATATTTT
TRBV11-2,TRBJ2-3,TRBD1,few,CAISQRGQGTDTQYF,TGTGCCATCAGCCAAAGGGGACAGGGCACAGATACGCAGTATTTT
TRBV5-1,TRBJ2-1,TRBD1,NA,CASSYVGTDNEQFF,TGCGCCAGCAGTTATGTTGGGACAGACAATGAGCAGTTCTTC
TRBV20-1,TRBJ2-3,NA,many,CSANRASGDTMQYF,TGCAGTGCCAACAGGGCTAGCGGCGATACTATGCAGTATTTT
TRBV7-2,TRBJ2-1,TRBD2,many,CASSWRGSSYNEQFF,TGTGCCAGCAGCTGGCGGGGGAGCTCCTACAATGAGCAGTTCTTC
TRBV5-1,TRBJ2-1,NA,many,CASGLQGGRDNEQFF,TGCGCCAGCGGGCTACAAGGAGGCCGGGACAATGAGCAGTTCTTC
TRBV18,TRBJ2-1,NA,NA,CASSPAYNEQFF,TGTGCCAGCTCACCTGCCTACAATGAGCAGTTCTTC
TRBV4-2,TRBJ1-5,TRBD1,NA,CASSEDRGSNQPQHF,TGTGCCAGCAGCGAAGACAGGGGCAGCAATCAGCCCCAGCATTTT
TRBV11-2,TRBJ1-2,TRBD1,many,CASEHHRGRVRGYTF,TGTGCCAGCGAGCACCACAGGGGGCGGGTGAGGGGCTACACCTTC